What follows are 10 T cell receptor beta chains derived from one specimen sequenced in a study of breast tumors, draining lymph nodes, adjacent tissues. TCRdb processed the multiplex PCR reads anew with MiXCR; each CDR3 protein has one entry. The sample contains around 170,000 distinct CDR3 sequences, 25% to 40% of which appear only once. Breast cancer patients provided tissue from their axillary draining lymph nodes. Sequencing used axillary lymph node tissue. The receptors originated from a female donor with breast cancer. Some clones in this sample may be carry-over from other donors' samples.

The chain has TRBV27 and TRBJ1-5, with D perhaps TRBD1 (6 bases). This CDR3 is 15 amino acids long. Deletions cut 8 bases from V and 9 bases from J, with 23 bases between. CDR1 is MNHEY, CDR2 SMNVEV, per germline (reference sequence). The CDR3 region has the DNA TGTGCCAGCCATCCCTTCGGGGGGGGCGGGGGGCCCCAGCATTTT. Translation gives CASHPFGGGGGPQHF.

Turning to this clonotype: Without the conserved terminal phenylalanine or tryptophan, this CDR3 likely stems from a read error. The chain uses TRBV27 and TRBJ1-2, with D uncertain. CDR1 MNHEY and CDR2 SMNVEV come from the germline V gene (reference sequence). The V gene lost 5 bases and the J gene lost 0 bases, with 16 bases spanning the gap. This CDR3 contains 16 residues. CDR3 loop: CASSPLSTTTNYGYTL. Written as DNA, the CDR3 is TGTGCCAGCAGTCCGTTAAGCACAACTACTAACTATGGCTACACCCTC.

This clonotype was detected ten times or more. A read error may produce the germline difference seen at one junction end. This chain connects TRBV7-7 to TRBJ2-3; D is ambiguous. This CDR3 spans 13 amino acids. From germline, CDR1 is SSHAT and CDR2 FNYEAQ (reference sequence). CDR3 residues: CASSPSFSDTQYF. CDR3 sequence (DNA): TGTGCTAGCAGCCCCTCGTTCTCAGATACGCAGTATTTT.

This clonotype was seen many times. This chain uses TRBV7-2 with TRBJ1-5, with D perhaps TRBD1 (5 bases). Germline lookup yields CDR1 SGHTA and CDR2 FQGNSA. The CDR3 has 14 residues. With 4 bases removed from V and 4 bases from J, the gap between germline ends came to 11 bases. The CDR3 nucleotides read TGTGCCAGCAGCTCCTCGGGGCAAAATCAGCCCCAGCATTTT. Protein: CASSSSGQNQPQHF. Based on the CDR3 plus reference TRBV7-2 and TRBJ1-5, the full variable domain is GAGVSQSPSNKVTEKGKDVELRCDPISGHTALYWYRQSLGQGLEFLIYFQGNSAPDKSGLPSDRFSAERTGGSVSTLTIQRTQQEDSAVYLCASSSSGQNQPQHFGDGTRLSIL.

This clonotype was seen at least ten times. V usage is TRBV9 and J usage is TRBJ2-1; 10 bases align to TRBD1. CDR3 length: 14 amino acids. The V gene's germline CDR1 is SGDLS and CDR2 YYNGEE. The V gene end was trimmed by 0 bases and the J gene end by 8 bases; junction bases not matched to a gene: 2. CDR3 coding DNA: TGTGCCAGCAGCGTAGATGGACAGGGGGATGAGCAGTTCTTC. Translation gives CASSVDGQGDEQFF.

This clonotype turned up a few times. Being one base from a much bigger clone, this may be a read error. The chain carries TRBV6-4 and TRBJ2-7; 7 positions match TRBD2. CDR3 length: 15 residues. Per the germline V gene, CDR1 is MRHNA and CDR2 is SNTAGT. V trimming: 5 bases; J trimming: 4 bases; junction bases outside the gene matches: 11. The CDR3 reads CASSPLAEGSYEQYF. CDR3 nucleotides: TGTGCCAGCAGTCCCCTAGCGGAGGGAAGTTACGAGCAGTACTTC.

The sample holds many counts of this clonotype. The genes are TRBV11-2 and TRBJ2-5, with 9 bases lining up with TRBD2. The germline V gene has CDR1 SGHAT and CDR2 FQNNGV. The CDR3 extends over 15 amino acids. V was pared by 2 bases and J by 4 bases, with 5 bases of the junction left unmatched. The CDR3 is CASSLSSGSVETQYF. The CDR3 nucleotides read TGTGCCAGCAGCTTAAGTAGCGGGAGTGTAGAGACCCAGTACTTC.

This clonotype was seen at least ten times. J is TRBJ2-1 and V is TRBV14; D perhaps matches TRBD2 (5 bases). Germline CDR1 is SGHDN and CDR2 is FVKESK. This CDR3 region has 14 residues. The germline V and J ends were trimmed by 4 bases and 6 bases, with 13 bases remaining between them. The CDR3 loop is CASSPLPTSNEQFF. In DNA, the CDR3 is TGTGCCAGCAGCCCTCTTCCCACTAGCAATGAGCAGTTCTTC.

This chain connects TRBV29-1 to TRBJ2-7; 7 bases line up with TRBD2. Trimming cost V 3 bases and J 3 bases; bases outside gene matches: 8. Germline V CDR1 and CDR2: SQVTM, ANQGSEA. CDR3 length equals 14 residues. Here the CDR3 reads CSVDGGGVGYEQYF. The CDR3 nucleotides read TGCAGCGTTGATGGGGGGGGGGTAGGCTACGAGCAGTACTTC.

This chain uses TRBV18 with TRBJ1-1, with 8 bases identical to TRBD1. Trimming took 2 bases from V and 1 from J; bases not matched to a gene: 6. This CDR3 contains 16 residues. Germline V gives CDR1 KGHSH, CDR2 LQKENI. CDR3: CASSPGAGGTNTEAFF. The CDR3 nucleotides read TGTGCCAGCTCACCAGGGGCAGGGGGCACGAACACTGAAGCTTTCTTT.